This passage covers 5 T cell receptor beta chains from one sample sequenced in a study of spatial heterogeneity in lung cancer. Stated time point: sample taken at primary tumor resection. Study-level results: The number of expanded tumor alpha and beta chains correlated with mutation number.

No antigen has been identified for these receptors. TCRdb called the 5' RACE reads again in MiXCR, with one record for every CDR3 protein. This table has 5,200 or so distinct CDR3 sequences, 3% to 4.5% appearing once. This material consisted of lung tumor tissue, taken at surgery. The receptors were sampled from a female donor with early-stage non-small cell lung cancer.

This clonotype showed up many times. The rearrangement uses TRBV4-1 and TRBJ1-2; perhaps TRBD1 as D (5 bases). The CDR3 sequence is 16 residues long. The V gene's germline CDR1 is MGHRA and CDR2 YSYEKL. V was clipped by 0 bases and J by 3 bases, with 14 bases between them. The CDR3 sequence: CASSQDQDNFYYGYTF. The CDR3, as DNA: TGCGCCAGCAGCCAAGATCAGGACAACTTCTACTATGGCTACACCTTC.

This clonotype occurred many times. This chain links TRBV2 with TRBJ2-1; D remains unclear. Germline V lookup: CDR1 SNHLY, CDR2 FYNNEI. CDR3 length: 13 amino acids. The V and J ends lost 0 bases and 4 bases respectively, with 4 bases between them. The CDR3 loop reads CASSEALYNEQFF. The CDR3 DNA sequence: TGTGCCAGCAGTGAAGCACTATACAATGAGCAGTTCTTC.

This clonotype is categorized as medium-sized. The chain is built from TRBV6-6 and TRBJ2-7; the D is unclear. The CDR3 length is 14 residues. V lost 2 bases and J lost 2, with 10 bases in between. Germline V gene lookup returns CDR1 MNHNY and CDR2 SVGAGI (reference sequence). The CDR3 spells CASSYGSVPYEQYF. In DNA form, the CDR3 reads TGTGCCAGCAGTTACGGGTCAGTCCCCTACGAGCAGTACTTC.

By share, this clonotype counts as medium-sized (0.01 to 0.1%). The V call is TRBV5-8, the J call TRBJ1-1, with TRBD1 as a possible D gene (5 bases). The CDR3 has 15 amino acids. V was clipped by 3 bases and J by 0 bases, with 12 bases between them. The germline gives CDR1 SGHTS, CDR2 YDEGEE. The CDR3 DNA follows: TGTGCCAGCAGCTCCCGGGACGGATTGAACACTGAAGCTTTCTTT. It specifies CASSSRDGLNTEAFF.

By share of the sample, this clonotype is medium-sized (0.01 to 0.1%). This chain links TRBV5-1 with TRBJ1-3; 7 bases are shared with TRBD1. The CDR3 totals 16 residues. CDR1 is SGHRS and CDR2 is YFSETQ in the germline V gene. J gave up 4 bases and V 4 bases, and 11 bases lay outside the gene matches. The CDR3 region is CASSLDPTGSGNTIYF. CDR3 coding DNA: TGCGCCAGCAGCCTGGATCCGACAGGGTCGGGAAACACCATATATTTT.